A single sample gave rise to the 21 T cell receptor beta chains below, sequenced in a study of cytomegalovirus exposure and HLA in healthy donors. Both 60 Vbeta primers and 13 Jbeta primers went into the PCR. Profiled with immunoSEQ multiplex PCR; TCRdb holds only in-frame clones, not every one. There are 150,000 or so clones in the sample; more than 70% occur only once, and about 0.4% lies in the top ten. Sequenced material: PBMCs. The receptors shown here come from a boy aged 2 to 9 in good health and CMV-seronegative.

This sequence joins TRBV25-1 and TRBJ1-2, with D perhaps TRBD1 (6 bases). This CDR3 has 16 residues. Per the germline V gene, CDR1 is MGHDK and CDR2 is SYGVNS. Trimming pared 4 bases from V and 2 bases from J, leaving 17 bases between. The CDR3 DNA is TGTGCCAGCAGTGGGCAGGGGAGTGTACTGAACTATGGCTACACCTTC. It specifies CASSGQGSVLNYGYTF.

This clone was observed a few times. This chain uses TRBV19 with TRBJ1-4; 8 nucleotides align to TRBD1. V lost 9 bases, J lost 6 bases, and 9 bases stayed unmatched. From germline, CDR1 is LNHDA and CDR2 SQIVND (reference sequence). The CDR3 totals 14 residues. CDR3 loop: CASTHRGKYEKLFF. CDR3 DNA: TGTGCCAGCACCCACAGGGGGAAGTATGAAAAACTGTTTTTT.

The J gene is TRBJ2-7, the V gene TRBV6-5; 9 bases agree with TRBD1. Germline values: CDR1 MNHEY, CDR2 SVGAGI. After removal of 6 bases from V and 3 bases from J, the junction contained 9 bases not matched to a gene. The CDR3 is 15 residues long. The CDR3 nucleotides read TGTGCCAGCAGCCAGTGGAGGACAGGGGTCTACGAGCAGTACTTC. Protein: CASSQWRTGVYEQYF.

This chain connects TRBV19 to TRBJ1-1, with 10 positions matching TRBD1. The CDR3 has 14 amino acids. The ends lost 6 bases at V and 4 bases at J; junction bases unmatched: 5. Germline loops: CDR1 LNHDA, CDR2 SQIVND (reference sequence). CDR3 bases: TGTGCCAGTAGCGACAGGGGGCCGGGCACTGAAGCTTTCTTT. Protein product: CASSDRGPGTEAFF.

In this sample, this clone turned up once. The rearrangement links TRBV11-3 to TRBJ2-2; D unclear. Germline values: CDR1 SGHNT, CDR2 YENEEA. V lost 6 bases and J lost 7, with 15 bases in between. The CDR3 spans 14 residues. The CDR3 bases are TGTGCCAGCAGTTCCAGGCCTGGGCTCGGGGAGCTGTTTTTT. As protein: CASSSRPGLGELFF.

The genes are TRBV5-1 and TRBJ2-7; tentative D call: TRBD2 (5 bases). The germline CDR1 and CDR2 sequences are SGHRS and YFSETQ. This CDR3 comprises 16 residues. V lost 0 bases, J lost 6 bases, and 19 bases lay in between. In DNA, the CDR3 is TGCGCCAGCAGCTTGGCCGGGGATAAGGGTACTGGCGAGCAGTACTTC. Its translation: CASSLAGDKGTGEQYF.

The chain employs TRBV29-1 and TRBJ2-3, with 8 positions matching TRBD1. CDR1 is SQVTM, CDR2 ANQGSEA, per germline. Trimming removed 7 bases from V and 6 bases from J; junction bases left unmatched: 12. The CDR3 covers 14 residues. The CDR3 coding sequence is TGCAGCGCACGTACGGGACAGGCTAAGGATACGCAGTATTTT. It is translated as CSARTGQAKDTQYF.

This clone was counted only a few times. V is TRBV4-1 and J is TRBJ1-4, with 7 nucleotides matching TRBD1. V lost 3 bases, J lost 4 bases, and 5 bases stayed unmatched. Germline CDR1 is MGHRA and CDR2 is YSYEKL. The CDR3 is made up of 15 amino acids. Here the CDR3 reads CASSHPGQSNEKLFF. Written as DNA, the CDR3 is TGCGCCAGCAGCCACCCGGGACAGAGTAATGAAAAACTGTTTTTT.

V gene TRBV11-3 combines with J gene TRBJ2-1; TRBD2 might be the D (5 bases). The CDR3 is 17 amino acids. Germline V gene data show CDR1 as SGHNT and CDR2 as YENEEA. Trimming took 2 bases from V and 0 from J, leaving 14 bases between them. This CDR3 reads CASSLFGGDDSYNEQFF. The CDR3 coding sequence is TGTGCCAGCAGCTTATTCGGAGGCGATGACTCCTACAATGAGCAGTTCTTC. The whole variable domain, filled in from reference TRBV11-3 and TRBJ2-1, reads EAGVVQSPRYKIIEKKQPVAFWCNPISGHNTLYWYLQNLGQGPELLIRYENEEAVDDSQLPKDRFSAERLKGVDSTLKIQPAELGDSAVYLCASSLFGGDDSYNEQFFGPGTRLTVL.

This clone was seen only a few times. The rearrangement joins TRBV5-1 to TRBJ2-7, with TRBD2 matching 8 bases. V dropped 2 bases and J dropped 2; count of bases not matched to a gene: 3. The CDR3 length is 14 residues. The germline V gene has CDR1 SGHRS and CDR2 YFSETQ. CDR3 bases: TGCGCCAGCAGCTTCGGGCGGGGGGCCTACGAGCAGTACTTC. Amino acid sequence: CASSFGRGAYEQYF.

V and J are TRBV28 and TRBJ1-1; D is undetermined. CDR3 size: 13 residues. V dropped 3 bases and J dropped 0 bases, with 5 bases sitting between them. Germline values: CDR1 MDHEN, CDR2 SYDVKM. CDR3 sequence: CASSFLLNTEAFF. CDR3 DNA: TGTGCCAGCAGTTTTCTTTTGAACACTGAAGCTTTCTTT.

The chain is built from TRBV27 and TRBJ2-7, with 10 bases aligning to TRBD2. V shed 3 bases and J 7 bases; nucleotides not matched to a gene: 9. The CDR3 is 15 amino acids. CDR1 and CDR2 (germline): MNHEY, SMNVEV (reference sequence). DNA of the CDR3: TGTGCCAGCAGTTTGGTCGCTAGCGGGAGTATTGAGCAGTACTTC. Amino acids: CASSLVASGSIEQYF.

This rearrangement joins TRBV28 to TRBJ2-7, with TRBD2 matching over 12 bases. Trimming at V came to 6 bases and at J to 3 bases, leaving 6 bases not matched to a gene. The CDR3 is made up of 15 amino acids. CDR1 MDHEN and CDR2 SYDVKM come from the germline V gene. The CDR3: CASRETSGSFYEQYF. In DNA, the CDR3 is TGTGCCAGCAGGGAGACTAGCGGGAGTTTCTACGAGCAGTACTTC.

The gene calls are TRBV18 and TRBJ2-4; D may be TRBD1 (5 bases). Trimming removed 3 bases from V and 0 bases from J, with 12 bases in between. CDR1 is KGHSH, CDR2 LQKENI, per germline. This CDR3 comprises 16 residues. The CDR3: CASSPDSTRAKNIQYF. The CDR3 nucleotides are TGTGCCAGCTCACCTGACAGTACAAGAGCCAAAAACATTCAGTACTTC.

The chain uses TRBV5-1 and TRBJ2-7; tentatively, D is TRBD1 (5 bases). Per germline, CDR1 SGHRS and CDR2 YFSETQ. The CDR3 extends over 15 amino acids. Trimming took 3 bases from V and 2 from J, leaving 15 bases between them. CDR3 sequence: CASSSSGQGAYEQYF. CDR3 nucleotide sequence: TGCGCCAGCAGCTCATCCGGGCAAGGGGCCTACGAGCAGTACTTC.

The rearrangement joins TRBV7-8 to TRBJ1-1; TRBD1 matches 11 bases. CDR3 length: 15 amino acids. Germline V gene data show CDR1 as SGHVS and CDR2 as FQNEAQ. Losses at the gene ends were 4 bases for V and 5 bases for J; bases not matched to a gene: 6. Written as DNA, the CDR3 is TGTGCCAGCAGCTCCGGACAGGGGGCTTGGACTGAAGCTTTCTTT. This encodes CASSSGQGAWTEAFF.

The chain has TRBV19 and TRBJ2-3; 13 nucleotides align to TRBD2. CDR1 and CDR2 (germline): LNHDA, SQIVND (reference sequence). This CDR3 comprises 18 residues. V lost 10 bases, J lost 2 bases, and 15 bases stayed unmatched. CDR3 in DNA: TGTGCCACCTCGGACCTCATCGGACTAGCGGGAGCCACAGATACGCAGTATTTT. This gives the protein CATSDLIGLAGATDTQYF.

This sequence joins TRBV15 and TRBJ1-5, with TRBD1 matching over 9 bases. V lost 3 bases to trimming and J lost 4 bases; unmatched junction nucleotides: 4. Germline CDR1 LNHNV, CDR2 YYDKDF (reference sequence). The CDR3 loop spans 15 amino acids. The CDR3 spells CATSSWTGDNQPQHF. CDR3 DNA sequence: TGTGCCACCAGCAGCTGGACAGGGGATAATCAGCCCCAGCATTTT.

V is TRBV18 and J is TRBJ2-6; D gene ambiguous. This CDR3 has 16 residues. The germline V gene has CDR1 KGHSH and CDR2 LQKENI. V lost 3 bases, J lost 0 bases, and 9 bases lay in between. The CDR3 region is CASSPLLASGANVLTF. The DNA of the CDR3 is TGTGCCAGCTCACCCCTCCTGGCCTCTGGGGCCAACGTCCTGACTTTC.

The chain uses TRBV7-9 and TRBJ1-1; 7 nucleotides agree with TRBD1. Trimming at V came to 4 bases and at J to 3 bases, leaving 14 bases not matched to a gene. The CDR3 is 17 amino acids. Per germline, CDR1 SEHNR and CDR2 FQNEAQ (reference sequence). The CDR3 protein is CASSSPAPQGVDTEAFF. CDR3 bases: TGTGCCAGCAGCTCCCCGGCCCCTCAGGGGGTTGACACTGAAGCTTTCTTT.

The chain joins TRBV5-1 to TRBJ1-4; D not resolved. V was shortened by 4 bases and J by 0 bases, with 10 bases between the two germline ends. The CDR3 covers 15 residues. From germline, CDR1 is SGHRS and CDR2 YFSETQ. For the CDR3, the DNA is TGCGCCAGCAGCCTTAATTATGCAACTAATGAAAAACTGTTTTTT. It encodes CASSLNYATNEKLFF.